These 27 T cell receptor beta chains were sequenced from one sample in a study of preoperative IRX-2 immunotherapy in early breast cancer. The method was immunoSEQ multiplex PCR; TCRdb's version includes in-frame clones alone and lacks a portion of them. Found here are about 29,000 clones, 90% of them singletons; the top ten hold roughly 10%. Treatment described: preoperative locoregional IRX-2 cytokine immunotherapy. This specimen was acquired from a patient treated with IRX-2 immunotherapy. These TCRs come from a human donor with breast cancer.

This chain joins TRBV5-8 and TRBJ2-3, with 8 bases identical to TRBD2. CDR1 is SGHTS and CDR2 is YDEGEE in the germline V gene. The length of the CDR3 is 15 residues. V shed 0 bases, J shed 4 bases, and the junction held 4 bases outside the gene matches. CDR3 residues: CASSLGAGGPDTQYF. For the CDR3, the DNA is TGTGCCAGCAGCTTGGGGGCGGGGGGACCAGATACGCAGTATTTT.

The chain joins TRBV19 to TRBJ1-2; 7 bases are shared with TRBD1. Germline V CDR1 and CDR2: LNHDA, SQIVND (reference sequence). CDR3 length: 11 amino acids. Trimming at V came to 10 bases and at J to 2 bases, leaving 1 base not matched to a gene. The CDR3 is CATGGNYGYTF. The CDR3 coding sequence is TGTGCCACAGGGGGGAACTATGGCTACACCTTC. The full variable domain, in which reference TRBV19 and TRBJ1-2 provide the parts outside the CDR3, is DGGITQSPKYLFRKEGQNVTLSCEQNLNHDAMYWYRQDPGQGLRLIYYSQIVNDFQKGDIAEGYSVSREKKESFPLTVTSAQKNPTAFYLCATGGNYGYTFGSGTRLTVV.

The chain combines TRBV7-7 with TRBJ2-5; no firm D call. Trimming took 1 base from V and 1 from J, leaving 13 bases between them. Looked up from germline, CDR1 is SSHAT and CDR2 is FNYEAQ (reference sequence). The CDR3 is 16 residues long. As DNA, the CDR3 is TGTGCCAGCAGCTTAGGCAGTGCCTTCGGCCAAGAGACCCAGTACTTC. Protein sequence: CASSLGSAFGQETQYF.

The V call is TRBV9, the J call TRBJ2-7, with 7 positions matching TRBD2. This CDR3 is 14 amino acids long. The ends lost 0 bases at V and 7 bases at J; junction bases unmatched: 7. Germline CDR1 is SGDLS and CDR2 is YYNGEE. The CDR3 DNA is TGTGCCAGCAGCGTAGGGGCGGGAGCAGGGGAGCAGTACTTC. Its translation is CASSVGAGAGEQYF.

The genes are TRBV5-1 and TRBJ1-2; D is possibly TRBD1 (5 bases). The CDR3 spans 14 residues. Trimming cost V 4 bases and J 3 bases, with 13 bases left between them. Germline V gene data show CDR1 as SGHRS and CDR2 as YFSETQ. The CDR3 spells CASSTGPADYGYTF. CDR3 nucleotide sequence: TGCGCCAGCAGCACAGGTCCCGCGGACTATGGCTACACCTTC.

The V call is TRBV27, the J call TRBJ2-7, with 8 bases that match TRBD1. The CDR3 totals 17 residues. Germline values: CDR1 MNHEY, CDR2 SMNVEV (reference sequence). After removal of 2 bases from V and 5 bases from J, the junction contained 14 bases not matched to a gene. The CDR3 nucleotides are TGTGCCAGCAGTTTAATGCGTACTGGACAGGGCCCCCACGAGCAGTACTTC. Translation gives CASSLMRTGQGPHEQYF.

The chain couples TRBV11-3 to TRBJ1-1; D unresolved. Germline V lookup: CDR1 SGHNT, CDR2 YENEEA. V was clipped by 0 bases and J by 4 bases, with 6 bases between them. The CDR3 covers 13 residues. CDR3 sequence (DNA): TGTGCCAGCAGCTTAGAACAATTCACTGAAGCTTTCTTT. The encoded protein is CASSLEQFTEAFF.

In its sample, this clone was seen once. The V gene is TRBV29-1, the J gene TRBJ2-2; D is possibly TRBD1 or TRBD2 (5 bases each). The CDR3 is 14 residues long. V was trimmed by 5 bases and J by 1 base, leaving 11 bases between them. Germline lookup yields CDR1 SQVTM and CDR2 ANQGSEA. CDR3 DNA sequence: TGCAGCGTTTCCGGGACCAAGAACACCGGGGAGCTGTTTTTT. This translates into CSVSGTKNTGELFF.

This clone came up once. This rearrangement joins TRBV5-1 to TRBJ2-5, with D perhaps matching TRBD2 (6 bases). The V gene's germline CDR1 is SGHRS and CDR2 YFSETQ. This CDR3 has 14 amino acids. Trimming took 3 bases from V and 5 from J, leaving 14 bases between them. The chain's CDR3 is CASSWGTGEETQYF. As DNA, the CDR3 is TGCGCCAGCAGCTGGGGGACGGGAGAGGAGACCCAGTACTTC.

This chain uses TRBV7-8 with TRBJ1-1, with 9 bases lining up with TRBD1. V trimming: 8 bases; J trimming: 5 bases; junction bases outside the gene matches: 9. The CDR3 has 14 residues. Germline V CDR1 and CDR2: SGHVS, FQNEAQ. CDR3 sequence (DNA): TGTGCCAGCCGGCAGACAGGGGGGCAGACTGAAGCTTTCTTT. Its protein product is CASRQTGGQTEAFF.

V gene TRBV5-1 combines with J gene TRBJ1-2, with D hard to call. CDR1 is SGHRS, CDR2 YFSETQ, per germline. The CDR3 sequence is 15 residues long. Trimming pared 0 bases from V and 6 bases from J, leaving 15 bases between. The CDR3 region is CASSLEAGRQDGYTF. The CDR3 region has the DNA TGCGCCAGCAGCTTGGAGGCAGGTAGACAAGATGGCTACACCTTC.

The chain recombines TRBV9 with TRBJ2-7; D is possibly TRBD1 (6 bases). The CDR3 covers 14 residues. The germline gives CDR1 SGDLS, CDR2 YYNGEE. V lost 2 bases and J lost 1, with 10 bases in between. In DNA form, the CDR3 reads TGTGCCAGCAGCGTCACAGGGCATTCCTACGAGCAGTACTTC. As protein: CASSVTGHSYEQYF.

The rearrangement links TRBV2 to TRBJ2-2; D perhaps matches TRBD1 (6 bases). Germline lookup yields CDR1 SNHLY and CDR2 FYNNEI. The CDR3 covers 15 residues. Between the trimmed V and J ends, which lost 1 base and 5 bases, there was a span of 11 bases. CDR3: CASSEGQVGTGELFF. The CDR3 DNA is TGTGCCAGCAGTGAAGGACAGGTTGGGACCGGGGAGCTGTTTTTT.

The chain couples TRBV19 to TRBJ2-1; 10 bases agree with TRBD2. The CDR3 sequence is 17 residues long. After removal of 2 bases from V and 4 bases from J, the junction contained 8 bases not matched to a gene. Germline values: CDR1 LNHDA, CDR2 SQIVND (reference sequence). The CDR3 DNA follows: TGTGCCAGTAGTATAAGGCTAGCGGGGGACCCGTACAATGAGCAGTTCTTC. Translation gives CASSIRLAGDPYNEQFF.

The chain employs TRBV27 and TRBJ2-7, with D perhaps being TRBD1 or TRBD2 (5 bases each). This CDR3 has 16 amino acids. Between the trimmed V and J ends, which lost 3 bases and 2 bases, there was a span of 17 bases. CDR1 MNHEY and CDR2 SMNVEV come from the germline V gene (reference sequence). Here the CDR3 reads CASSFLGGTATYEQYF. The CDR3 DNA reads TGTGCCAGCAGTTTTTTGGGTGGGACGGCTACCTACGAGCAGTACTTC.

This chain connects TRBV19 to TRBJ1-2; a possible D gene is TRBD1 (6 bases). V shed 7 bases and J shed 4 bases, with 19 bases lying between them. CDR1 LNHDA and CDR2 SQIVND come from the germline V gene (reference sequence). The CDR3 has 15 amino acids. CDR3 protein: CASKVDTGMSYGYTF. The CDR3 nucleotides read TGTGCCAGTAAGGTGGACACAGGGATGAGCTATGGCTACACCTTC.

In its sample, this clone was seen once. The J gene is TRBJ1-5, the V gene TRBV2; 7 bases map to TRBD1. Unmatched junction bases numbered 7, after V lost 4 bases and J lost 7 bases. This CDR3 is built from 14 residues. CDR1 and CDR2 from the germline V gene are SNHLY and FYNNEI. Here the CDR3 reads CASSGSQGDQPQHF. CDR3 nucleotides: TGTGCCAGCAGTGGTTCGCAGGGGGACCAGCCCCAGCATTTT.

The V call is TRBV5-1, the J call TRBJ1-1; TRBD1 might be the D (6 bases). The V gene lost 4 bases and the J gene lost 5 bases, with 12 bases spanning the gap. Germline assignment: CDR1 SGHRS and CDR2 YFSETQ. This CDR3 spans 13 amino acids. The CDR3: CASSVTGPTEAFF. CDR3 nucleotides: TGCGCCAGCAGCGTGACAGGACCTACTGAAGCTTTCTTT.

The chain is built from TRBV6-1 and TRBJ1-1, with 10 bases identical to TRBD1. The germline V gene has CDR1 MNHNS and CDR2 SASEGT. This CDR3 contains 14 residues. After removal of 7 bases from V and 9 bases from J, the junction contained 11 bases not matched to a gene. As DNA, the CDR3 is TGTGCCAGCACCCTGGACAGGGGGGTTCCCAAAGCTTTCTTT. Protein product: CASTLDRGVPKAFF.

The table lists this clone with a count of one. The chain combines TRBV5-1 with TRBJ2-3; 9 bases line up with TRBD1. The CDR3 has 16 residues. Germline CDR1 SGHRS, CDR2 YFSETQ. The trim removed 0 bases at V and 5 bases at J, leaving 7 bases unmatched. CDR3 nucleotides: TGCGCCAGCAGCTTGGCCTCGACAGGGGGTCTAGATACGCAGTATTTT. The encoded protein is CASSLASTGGLDTQYF. Drawing the rest from reference TRBV5-1 and TRBJ2-3, the complete variable domain is KAGVTQTPRYLIKTRGQQVTLSCSPISGHRSVSWYQQTPGQGLQFLFEYFSETQRNKGNFPGRFSGRQFSNSRSEMNVSTLELGDSALYLCASSLASTGGLDTQYFGPGTRLTVL.

This clone appeared a few times. The chain carries TRBV19 and TRBJ2-2; D is unclear. Trimming shortened V by 6 bases and J by 1 base, and 6 bases separated the two germline ends. The CDR3 is 13 residues long. Germline V gene sequence: CDR1 LNHDA, CDR2 SQIVND (reference sequence). CDR3 sequence: CASRGRNTGELFF. CDR3 sequence (DNA): TGTGCCAGTAGGGGCAGGAACACCGGGGAGCTGTTTTTT.

The CDR3 reads CASRGIRGGDTGELFF. The CDR3 DNA is TGTGCCAGTAGGGGGATACGGGGGGGCGACACCGGGGAGCTGTTTTTT. V is TRBV2 and J is TRBJ2-2; 8 nucleotides line up with TRBD2. Germline trimming cut 9 bases from V and 3 bases from J; bases unmatched to any gene: 12. The CDR3 has 16 amino acids. Germline CDR1 SNHLY, CDR2 FYNNEI.

This chain joins TRBV5-1 and TRBJ2-7; the D gene is possibly TRBD1 (7 bases). V was clipped by 0 bases and J by 7 bases, with 17 bases between them. Germline values: CDR1 SGHRS, CDR2 YFSETQ. The CDR3 extends over 15 amino acids. The CDR3 is CASSLDALTGREQYF. CDR3 DNA: TGCGCCAGCAGCTTGGATGCCTTGACAGGGAGGGAGCAGTACTTC.

This chain connects TRBV7-9 to TRBJ1-2; no definite D call. The germline V gene encodes CDR1 SEHNR and CDR2 FQNEAQ (reference sequence). This CDR3 comprises 15 residues. V lost 1 base, J lost 0 bases, and 9 bases lay in between. This chain's CDR3 is CASSLGRESNYGYTF. The DNA of the CDR3 is TGTGCCAGCAGCTTAGGTAGGGAGTCTAACTATGGCTACACCTTC.

The genes are TRBV5-5 and TRBJ1-5; D might be TRBD1 (5 bases). This CDR3 spans 15 amino acids. Germline CDR1 reads SGHKS; CDR2 reads YYEKEE (reference sequence). The V end lost 1 base, the J end lost 3 bases, and 11 bases lay between the germline ends. The CDR3 loop reads CASSLSTVTNQPQHF. In DNA, the CDR3 is TGTGCCAGCAGCTTGTCGACAGTGACCAATCAGCCCCAGCATTTT.

J is TRBJ1-1 and V is TRBV2; D is possibly TRBD1 (6 bases). V lost 4 bases and J 4 bases, leaving 16 bases between the germline ends. The germline gives CDR1 SNHLY, CDR2 FYNNEI. The CDR3 covers 15 residues. The CDR3 DNA reads TGTGCCAGCAGTGTGCTTGGGCAGGGGTCCACTGAAGCTTTCTTT. Protein sequence: CASSVLGQGSTEAFF.

The V gene is TRBV4-1, the J gene TRBJ2-7; 9 positions match TRBD1. Losses at the gene ends were 4 bases for V and 6 bases for J; bases not matched to a gene: 10. The CDR3 consists of 15 residues. Germline values: CDR1 MGHRA, CDR2 YSYEKL. This CDR3 is CASSRFRDRAAEQYF. As DNA, the CDR3 is TGCGCCAGCAGCCGATTCCGGGACAGGGCGGCCGAGCAGTACTTC.